The source of this TCR beta chain is a study of blood T cell repertoires in COVID-19. In the study overall: COVID-19 samples from acute and convalescent phases originated in the United States, Italy and Spain. The analysed material was cDNA or gDNA that came from T cells, B-cell-depleted T cells, or PBMCs.

Per the study methods: Amplification with reference gene primers provided the estimates of nucleated cell counts. Sequencing used immunoSEQ multiplex PCR; TCRdb keeps in-frame clones, though not all of them. Clone size and V and J calls were adopted from that table, with D and trimming inferred from the DNA. Of under 200,000 clones in the sample, roughly nine tenths were seen once. The V and J ends lost 3 bases and 6 bases respectively, with 13 bases between them. The CDR3 is 13 residues long. The germline gives CDR1 SQVTM, CDR2 ANQGSEA. Sequenced material: peripheral blood. This receptor was identified in a man aged 60 to 69 with active or convalescent COVID-19. The rearrangement links TRBV29-1 to TRBJ2-3, with no clear D. The CDR3 is CSVERLTKDTQYF. DNA for the CDR3: TGCAGCGTTGAGAGGCTCACTAAGGATACGCAGTATTTT.